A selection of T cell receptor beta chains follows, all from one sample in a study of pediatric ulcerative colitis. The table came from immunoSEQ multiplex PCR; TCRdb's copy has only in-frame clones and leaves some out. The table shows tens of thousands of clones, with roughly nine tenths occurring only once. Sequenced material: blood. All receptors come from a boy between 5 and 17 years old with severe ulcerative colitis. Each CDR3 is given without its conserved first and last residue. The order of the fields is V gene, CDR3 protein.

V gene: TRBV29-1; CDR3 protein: SVEVGRGASEKLF
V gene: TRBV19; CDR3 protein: ASSRFGDRSRYYEQY
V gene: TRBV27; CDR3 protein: ASSFPGLAGAV
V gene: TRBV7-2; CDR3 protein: ASSLNAGGNEQF
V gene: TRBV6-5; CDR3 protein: ASSTISGNTIY
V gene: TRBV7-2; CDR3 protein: ASSLASGTGANVLT
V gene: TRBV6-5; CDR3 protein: ASVGLYEQY
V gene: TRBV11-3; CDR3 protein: ASSFFGKRSGQETQY
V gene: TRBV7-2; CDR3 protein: ASSPGTGGYHEQY
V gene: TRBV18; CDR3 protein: ASSPTLVSEDTEAF
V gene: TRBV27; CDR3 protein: ASSFTGNYGYT
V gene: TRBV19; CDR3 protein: ASSLRLGPGEQY
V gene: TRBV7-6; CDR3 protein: ASSLWGARLAYNEQF
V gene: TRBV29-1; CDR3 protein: SVIPGTNEQF
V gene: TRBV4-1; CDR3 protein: ASSQAVADPYNEQF
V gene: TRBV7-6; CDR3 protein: ASSPASGPYEQY
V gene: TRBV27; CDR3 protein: ASSPQGLSSYEQY
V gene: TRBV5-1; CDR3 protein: ASSVTSGEAEQY
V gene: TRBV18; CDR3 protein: ASSPGTEETQY
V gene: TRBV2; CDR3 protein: ASLDPGLPY
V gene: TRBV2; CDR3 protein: ASSLRGRGNTGELF
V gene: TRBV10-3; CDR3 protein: AISGRGDLSYEQY
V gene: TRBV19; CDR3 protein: ASSMGLAGPTGELF
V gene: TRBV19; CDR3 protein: ASSQTSGGDEQF
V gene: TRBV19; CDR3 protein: ASRQPDFPYEQY
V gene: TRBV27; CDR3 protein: ASRPLNSGGLSTEAF
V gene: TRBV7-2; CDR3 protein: ASSDTGTSGRSYEQY
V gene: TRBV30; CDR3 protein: AWSGGSRNEQF
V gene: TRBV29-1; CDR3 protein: SVEEGGTTDTQY
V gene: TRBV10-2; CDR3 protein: ASGQKTNTGELF
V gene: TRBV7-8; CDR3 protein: ASTISGQQLYGYT
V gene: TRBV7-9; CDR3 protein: ASSPTFSGNEQF
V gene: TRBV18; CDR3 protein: ASSQGSFTGANTEAF
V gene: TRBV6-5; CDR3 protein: ASSYTASGRMDEQF
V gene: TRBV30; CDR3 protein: AWSPEAYSYEQY
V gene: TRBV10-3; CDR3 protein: AINAQGNEQY
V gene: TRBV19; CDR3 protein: ASSPGLANSYEQY
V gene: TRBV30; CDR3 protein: AWSVISRDEQY
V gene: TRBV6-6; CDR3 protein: ASSWDSNYGYT
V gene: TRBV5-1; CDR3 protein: ASREGGTSGANVLT
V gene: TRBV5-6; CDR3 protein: ASSPGGGSSFYEQY
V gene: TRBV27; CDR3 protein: ASSLSGPTEAF
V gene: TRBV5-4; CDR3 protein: ASTSDRIYGYT
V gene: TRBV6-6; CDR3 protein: ASSYYESNQPQH
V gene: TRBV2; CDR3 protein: ASSSGTGADEQY
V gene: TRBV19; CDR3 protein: ASSTGNTIY
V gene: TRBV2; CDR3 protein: ASRGSSYEQY
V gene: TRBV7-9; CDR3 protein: ASSTELSEPQH
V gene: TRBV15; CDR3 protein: ATSKQGRSYGYT
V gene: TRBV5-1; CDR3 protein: ASSLGGTTSGNTIY